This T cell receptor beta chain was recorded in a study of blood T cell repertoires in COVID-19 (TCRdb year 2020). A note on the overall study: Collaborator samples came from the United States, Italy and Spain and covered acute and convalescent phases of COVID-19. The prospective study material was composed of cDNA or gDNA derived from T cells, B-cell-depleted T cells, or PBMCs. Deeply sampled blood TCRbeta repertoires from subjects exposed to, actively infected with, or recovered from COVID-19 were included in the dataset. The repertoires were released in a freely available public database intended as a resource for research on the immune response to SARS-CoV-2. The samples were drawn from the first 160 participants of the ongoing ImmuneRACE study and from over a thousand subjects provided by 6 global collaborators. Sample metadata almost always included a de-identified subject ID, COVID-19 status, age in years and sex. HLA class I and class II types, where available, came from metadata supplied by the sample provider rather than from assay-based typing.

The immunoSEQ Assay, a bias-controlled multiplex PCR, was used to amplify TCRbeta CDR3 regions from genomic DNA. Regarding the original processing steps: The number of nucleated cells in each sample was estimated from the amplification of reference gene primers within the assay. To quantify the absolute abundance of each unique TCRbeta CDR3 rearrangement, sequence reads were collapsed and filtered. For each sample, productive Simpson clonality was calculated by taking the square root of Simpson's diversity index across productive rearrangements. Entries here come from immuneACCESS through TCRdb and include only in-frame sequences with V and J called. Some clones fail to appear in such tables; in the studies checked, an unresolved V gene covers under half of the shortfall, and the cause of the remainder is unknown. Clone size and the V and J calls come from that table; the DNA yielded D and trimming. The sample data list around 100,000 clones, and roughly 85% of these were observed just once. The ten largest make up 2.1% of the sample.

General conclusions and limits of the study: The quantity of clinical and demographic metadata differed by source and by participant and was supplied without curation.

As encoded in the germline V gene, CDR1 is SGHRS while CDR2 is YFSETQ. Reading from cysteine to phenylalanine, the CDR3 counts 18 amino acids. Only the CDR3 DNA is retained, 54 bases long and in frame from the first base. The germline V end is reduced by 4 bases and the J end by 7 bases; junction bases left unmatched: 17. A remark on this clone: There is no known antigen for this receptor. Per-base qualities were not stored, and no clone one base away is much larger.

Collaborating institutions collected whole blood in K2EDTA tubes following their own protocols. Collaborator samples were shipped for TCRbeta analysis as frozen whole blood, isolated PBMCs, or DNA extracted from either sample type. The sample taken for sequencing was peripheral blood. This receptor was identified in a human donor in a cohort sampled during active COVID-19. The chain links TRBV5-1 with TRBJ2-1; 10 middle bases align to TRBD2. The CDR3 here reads CASSPGTSASRVLNEQFF. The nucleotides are TGCGCCAGCAGCCCCGGGACTAGCGCGAGCCGGGTGTTGAATGAGCAGTTCTTC.